The clone carrying this T cell receptor beta chain appeared once. This record comes from a study of OX40 agonist ivuxolimab in advanced cancers. Study context: Patients receiving dose escalation had hepatocellular carcinoma, melanoma, renal cell or head and neck cancer. The mean age was approximately 60 years, ranging from 23 to 79, with less than 90% of participants male. Anti-PD-1, anti-PD-L1 or anti-CTLA-4 therapy given earlier was allowed, and roughly 40% had some.

Losses at the gene ends were 1 base for V and 3 bases for J; bases not matched to a gene: 4. This CDR3 contains 16 residues. The germline CDR1 and CDR2 sequences are SEHNR and FQNEAQ (reference sequence). Sequencing was performed with immunoSEQ multiplex PCR; in TCRdb, only in-frame clones are kept and a portion is missing. The sample shows roughly 12,000 clones, more than 75% of them seen only once. The input for sequencing was CD4+ or CD8+ T cells sorted from blood, taken in a trial of the OX40 agonist ivuxolimab. The origin of this receptor is an adult with an advanced solid tumor such as melanoma, head and neck, liver or kidney cancer. This rearrangement joins TRBV7-9 to TRBJ2-1; 9 bases are a match to TRBD1. In DNA, the CDR3 is TGTGCCAGCAGCTTAGGCCGGACAGGGGTCTACAATGAGCAGTTCTTC. As protein: CASSLGRTGVYNEQFF.